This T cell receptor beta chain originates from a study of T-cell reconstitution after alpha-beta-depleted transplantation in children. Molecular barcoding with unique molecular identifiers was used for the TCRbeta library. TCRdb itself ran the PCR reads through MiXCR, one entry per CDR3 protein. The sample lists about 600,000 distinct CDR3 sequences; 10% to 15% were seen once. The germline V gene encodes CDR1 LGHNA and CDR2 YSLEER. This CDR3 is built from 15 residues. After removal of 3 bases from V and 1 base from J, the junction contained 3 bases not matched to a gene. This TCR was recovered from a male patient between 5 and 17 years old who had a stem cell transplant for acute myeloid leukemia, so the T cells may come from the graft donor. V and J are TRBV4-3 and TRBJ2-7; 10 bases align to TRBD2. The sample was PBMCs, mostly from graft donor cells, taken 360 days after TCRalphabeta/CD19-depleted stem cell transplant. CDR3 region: CASSHQREGSYEQYF. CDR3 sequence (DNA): TGCGCCAGCAGCCACCAGCGGGAGGGTTCCTACGAGCAGTACTTC.